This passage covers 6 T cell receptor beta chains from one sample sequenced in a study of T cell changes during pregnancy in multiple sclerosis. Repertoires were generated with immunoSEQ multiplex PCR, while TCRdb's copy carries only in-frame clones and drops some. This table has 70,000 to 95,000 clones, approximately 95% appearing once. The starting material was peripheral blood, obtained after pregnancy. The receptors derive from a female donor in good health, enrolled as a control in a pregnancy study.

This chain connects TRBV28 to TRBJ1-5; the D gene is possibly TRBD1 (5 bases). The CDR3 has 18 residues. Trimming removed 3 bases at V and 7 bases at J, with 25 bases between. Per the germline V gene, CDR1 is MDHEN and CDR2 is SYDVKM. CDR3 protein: CASSFLRGVKGSRQPQHF. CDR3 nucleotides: TGTGCCAGCAGTTTCTTAAGGGGCGTTAAGGGGTCACGCCAGCCCCAGCATTTT.

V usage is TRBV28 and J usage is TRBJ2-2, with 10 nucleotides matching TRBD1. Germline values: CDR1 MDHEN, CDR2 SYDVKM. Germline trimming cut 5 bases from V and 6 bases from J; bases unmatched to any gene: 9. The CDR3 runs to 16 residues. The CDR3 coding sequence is TGTGCCAGCAGTCCTCCGGGACAGGGGACAGCCGGGGAGCTGTTTTTT. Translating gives CASSPPGQGTAGELFF.

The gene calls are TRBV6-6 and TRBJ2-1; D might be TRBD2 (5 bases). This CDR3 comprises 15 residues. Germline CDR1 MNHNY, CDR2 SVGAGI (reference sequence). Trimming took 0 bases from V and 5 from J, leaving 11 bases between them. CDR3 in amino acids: CASSYSGSLHNEQFF. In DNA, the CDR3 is TGTGCCAGCAGTTACTCGGGGAGCTTACACAATGAGCAGTTCTTC.

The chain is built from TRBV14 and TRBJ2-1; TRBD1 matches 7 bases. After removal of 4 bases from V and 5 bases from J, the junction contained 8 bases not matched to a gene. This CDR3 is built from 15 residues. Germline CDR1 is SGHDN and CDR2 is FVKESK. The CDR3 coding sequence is TGTGCCAGCAGCCCGACCCCGGGACAGAACAATGAGCAGTTCTTC. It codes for CASSPTPGQNNEQFF.

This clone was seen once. The CDR3 nucleotides read TGCGCCAGCAGCCAAGTTAGGACAGGCATGCAGAATGAGCAGTTCTTC. Encoded protein: CASSQVRTGMQNEQFF. The chain uses TRBV4-1 and TRBJ2-1; 7 nucleotides line up with TRBD1. Trimming removed 1 base from V and 7 bases from J; junction bases left unmatched: 10. This CDR3 is 16 amino acids long. CDR1 is MGHRA and CDR2 is YSYEKL in the germline V gene.

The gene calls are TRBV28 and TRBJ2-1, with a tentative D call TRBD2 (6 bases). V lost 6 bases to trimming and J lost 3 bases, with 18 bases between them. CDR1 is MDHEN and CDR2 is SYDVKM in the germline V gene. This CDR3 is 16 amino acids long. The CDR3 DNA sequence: TGTGCCAGCAGCCTTCAGGCCGCTAGCGTCTACAATGAGCAGTTCTTC. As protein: CASSLQAASVYNEQFF.